The 7 T cell receptor beta chains below were found in one sample sequenced in a study of cytomegalovirus exposure and HLA in healthy donors (dated by TCRdb to about 2017). Libraries were made using the immunoSEQ multiplex PCR assay. For the multiplex PCR, a mixture combining 60 forward primers for TCR Vbeta segments and 13 reverse primers for TCR Jbeta segments was used. Held by TCRdb, this immuneACCESS table contains in-frame sequences only and omits some clones. Under half of the omission traces to an unresolved V gene where checked; the cause of the rest is unknown. The table for this sample records approximately 130,000 clones. The ten largest account for less than 2.5% of the sample. Sequenced sample: PBMCs. Receptor source: a woman in her sixties in good health and CMV-seronegative.

V and J are TRBV4-1 and TRBJ1-2, with 10 bases that match TRBD1. The CDR3 sequence is 16 residues long. V shed 1 base and J 5 bases; nucleotides not matched to a gene: 7. Germline loops: CDR1 MGHRA, CDR2 YSYEKL. The CDR3 DNA reads as TGCGCCAGCAGCCAAGGGAAGGGACAGGGGTCATATGGCTACACCTTC. This encodes CASSQGKGQGSYGYTF.

The rearrangement uses TRBV5-1 and TRBJ2-5; D unresolved. The CDR3 sequence is 11 residues long. The V and J ends lost 4 bases and 3 bases respectively, with 4 bases between them. Germline V gene lookup returns CDR1 SGHRS and CDR2 YFSETQ. The CDR3 is CASSREETQYF. CDR3 DNA: TGCGCCAGCAGCCGGGAAGAGACCCAGTACTTC.

The chain recombines TRBV18 with TRBJ2-2; D unclear. V was cut by 2 bases and J by 4 bases, with 17 bases left in between. This CDR3 region has 17 residues. The germline V gene has CDR1 KGHSH and CDR2 LQKENI. CDR3 nucleotide sequence: TGTGCCAGCTCACCATCAATATCTCAGGTTCTCACCGGGGAGCTGTTTTTT. Its translation: CASSPSISQVLTGELFF.

The chain has TRBV7-2 and TRBJ2-7; D call uncertain. The germline V and J ends were trimmed by 1 base and 7 bases, with 17 bases remaining between them. From germline, CDR1 is SGHTA and CDR2 FQGNSA. This CDR3 comprises 15 residues. The CDR3 coding sequence is TGTGCCAGCAGCTTAGAACCAGGCCCCTTTCGAGAGCAGTACTTC. It specifies CASSLEPGPFREQYF.

To note about this clone: One end of the junction varies from germline; a read error may be responsible. Here the CDR3 reads CASSISNGASVLTF. In DNA form, the CDR3 reads TGTGCCAGTAGTATCTCTAATGGGGCCAGCGTCCTGACTTTC. The chain joins TRBV19 to TRBJ2-6, with D maybe TRBD1 (5 bases). Germline V gene data show CDR1 as LNHDA and CDR2 as SQIVND (reference sequence). This CDR3 has 14 residues.

The rearrangement uses TRBV5-1 and TRBJ2-7; 9 positions agree with TRBD1. V lost 2 bases and J lost 8; bases outside the gene matches: 17. The length of the CDR3 is 17 residues. Germline-derived CDR1 and CDR2 are SGHRS and YFSETQ. CDR3 region: CASSLTQSGTGREKQYF. Written as DNA, the CDR3 is TGCGCCAGCAGCTTAACACAATCCGGGACAGGGAGAGAGAAGCAGTACTTC.

The chain is built from TRBV11-2 and TRBJ2-7; TRBD1 agrees at 8 bases. Germline loops: CDR1 SGHAT, CDR2 FQNNGV. V gave up 5 bases and J gave up 0 bases; unmatched junction bases: 3. This CDR3 region has 14 residues. The CDR3 spells CASSRDRGSYEQYF. Written as DNA, the CDR3 is TGTGCCAGCAGCCGTGACAGGGGCTCCTACGAGCAGTACTTC.